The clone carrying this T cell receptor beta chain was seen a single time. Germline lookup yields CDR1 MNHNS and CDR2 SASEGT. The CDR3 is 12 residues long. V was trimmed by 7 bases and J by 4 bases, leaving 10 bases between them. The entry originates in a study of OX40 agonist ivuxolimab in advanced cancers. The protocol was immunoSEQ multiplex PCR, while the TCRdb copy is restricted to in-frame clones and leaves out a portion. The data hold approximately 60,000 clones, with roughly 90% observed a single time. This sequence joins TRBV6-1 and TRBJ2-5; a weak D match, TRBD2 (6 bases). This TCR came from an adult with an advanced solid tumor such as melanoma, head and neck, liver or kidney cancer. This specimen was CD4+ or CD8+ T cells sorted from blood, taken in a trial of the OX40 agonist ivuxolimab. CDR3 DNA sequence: TGTGCCAGCACACTAGCCCCAGAGACCCAGTACTTC. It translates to CASTLAPETQYF.